This T cell receptor (beta chain) was sequenced for a study of blood T cell repertoires in COVID-19. The CDR3 has 14 residues. Germline CDR1 SEHNR, CDR2 FQNEAQ (reference sequence). Trimming left V 5 bases short and J 7 bases short, with 17 bases between. Clones were sequenced by immunoSEQ multiplex PCR, and TCRdb holds only the in-frame ones, with some missing. The table records approximately 79,000 clones, about 89% of them present only once. The rearrangement uses TRBV7-9 and TRBJ1-2, with D possibly matching TRBD1 (5 bases). This receptor was obtained from a man aged 55 to 70 with acute or convalescent COVID-19. Sequencing was done on a sample of peripheral blood. CDR3 nucleotide sequence: TGTGCCAGCAGCCGATCTGGGGCAAACCTTGGCTACACCTTC. It translates to CASSRSGANLGYTF.